These T cell receptor beta chains were read from a single sample in a study of beta chain features in type 1 diabetes. Here immunoSEQ multiplex PCR was the method, and the copy in TCRdb shows in-frame clones only, minus some. The top ten hold 0.0095% to 0.013% of the sample, which has under 400,000 clones, 10% to 15% seen once. The sequencing sample was made of naive CD4+ T cells from blood. These receptors were collected from a woman between 18 and 29 years old with type 1 diabetes. Each CDR3 is given with its conserved first and last residue. A D gene is named only where the DNA matches it firmly. The listing skips clone size in some rows; elsewhere it reads once, few, many or a size class.

>TRBD2|few|TRBJ2-5|TRBV29-1
TGCAGCGGACTAGCGGGGAGGCTAGGAGAGACCCAGTACTTC
CSGLAGRLGETQYF
>-|once|TRBJ2-2|TRBV21-1
TGTGCCAGCAGCCCCCTCGGGGGGACCGGGGAGCTGTTTTTT
CASSPLGGTGELFF
>-|-|TRBJ1-1|TRBV4-3
TGCGCCAGCAGCCAAGAGCAGATGAACACTGAAGCTTTCTTT
CASSQEQMNTEAFF
>TRBD2|-|TRBJ2-2|TRBV7-8
TGTGCCAGCAGCTTACTAGCGGGGGGCCCTAGCGGGGAGCTGTTTTTT
CASSLLAGGPSGELFF
>-|-|TRBJ1-1|TRBV7-9
TGTGCCAGCAGCTTAGATGTCGGTCATCTCTCACGGAGCTTT
CASSLDVGHLSRSF
>TRBD2|-|TRBJ2-5|TRBV9
TGTGCCAGCAGCGTAGGCGGGAGTGAGACCCAGTACTTC
CASSVGGSETQYF
>-|few|TRBJ1-5|TRBV2
TGTGCCAGCATGGCGGTAGGAGGCAATCAGCCCCAGCATTTT
CASMAVGGNQPQHF
>-|-|TRBJ1-2|TRBV6-5
TGTGCCAGCAGCCAACAGGGTTCCTATGGCTACACCTTC
CASSQQGSYGYTF
>TRBD2|-|TRBJ2-1|TRBV28
TGTGCCAGCAGTTTTATGGGGACTAGCGGGGCTAAGGAGCAGTTCTTC
CASSFMGTSGAKEQFF
>-|-|TRBJ1-2|TRBV19
TGTGCCGCCCGGGGGGTGCACTATGGCTACACCTTC
CAARGVHYGYTF
>-|few|TRBJ2-2|TRBV18
TGTGCCAGCTCACCCCAGGGCCCGGAGACCACCGGGGAGCTGTTTTTT
CASSPQGPETTGELFF
>-|-|TRBJ1-1|TRBV4-1
TGCGCCAGCAGCCAACTAGAGGTTACTGAAGCTTTCTTT
CASSQLEVTEAFF
>TRBD2|few|TRBJ2-1|TRBV30
TGTGCCTGGAGTGGCGGGACTAGCGGTAATGAGCAGTTCTTC
CAWSGGTSGNEQFF
>-|-|TRBJ1-2|TRBV25-1
TGTGCCAGCAGTGAATATCGCTATGGCTACACCTTC
CASSEYRYGYTF
>-|few|TRBJ2-7|TRBV23-1
TGCGCCAGCCTTCGCTACGAGCAGTACTTC
CASLRYEQYF
>TRBD1|-|TRBJ2-5|TRBV7-3
TGTGCCAGCACCGGGGTGACAGGGGGCTCGGAGACCCAGTACTTC
CASTGVTGGSETQYF
>-|-|TRBJ1-6|TRBV7-2
TGTGCCAGCAGCAAGGACAGAAACTATAATTCACCCCTCCACTTT
CASSKDRNYNSPLHF
>-|-|TRBJ2-5|TRBV7-9
TGTGCCAGCAGCCAGAATTCGGGGACCCAGTACTTC
CASSQNSGTQYF
>-|few|TRBJ2-1|TRBV9
TGTGCCAGCAGCGTAGAAGCGCCATGGGTGAACAATGAGCAGTTCTTC
CASSVEAPWVNNEQFF
>TRBD1|-|TRBJ2-2|TRBV5-1
TGCGCCAGCAGCAGCCAAGCCCTGGGACAGGGGGCCGGCGGGGAGCTGTTTTTT
CASSSQALGQGAGGELFF
>-|few|TRBJ1-2|TRBV7-6
TGTGCCAGCAGCCGCCGTCAGGGGTCGTATGGCTACACCTTC
CASSRRQGSYGYTF
>TRBD2|few|TRBJ2-1|TRBV10-3
TGTGCCATCAGTGAGTTGGGACTAGCGGACAATGAGCAGTTCTTC
CAISELGLADNEQFF
>-|few|TRBJ1-2|TRBV20-1
TGCAGTGCGGCAGGGGTTCAAGGCTACACCTTC
CSAAGVQGYTF
>-|-|TRBJ2-2|TRBV6-5
TGTGCCAGCAGTTACTCTTGGAGAGGGATGGGCGGGGAGCTGTTTTTT
CASSYSWRGMGGELFF
>-|-|TRBJ1-2|TRBV28
TGTGCCAGCACTCGCCCAGCCGGGGAGGGCTACACCTTC
CASTRPAGEGYTF
>TRBD1|-|TRBJ2-5|TRBV18
TGTGCCAGCTCACCGGGGACAGGGGGTAGGAAGACCCAGTACTTC
CASSPGTGGRKTQYF
>-|-|TRBJ1-4|TRBV7-2
TGTGCCAGCAGCTTAGCGTTCGGAGGGAGTAAAAATGAAAAACTGTTTTTT
CASSLAFGGSKNEKLFF
>TRBD1|-|TRBJ2-5|TRBV5-6
TGTGCCAGCAGCTTGGGACAGGGATTTGAGACCCAGTACTTC
CASSLGQGFETQYF
>-|-|TRBJ2-2|TRBV5-4
TGTGCCAGCAGCTCTGAACTCGTGACCGGGGAGCTGTTTTTT
CASSSELVTGELFF
>-|-|TRBJ2-5|TRBV27
TGTGCCAGCAGTTTAAAGGGGAAGTACCAAGAGACCCAGTACTTC
CASSLKGKYQETQYF
>-|once|TRBJ1-2|TRBV2
TGTGCCAGCAGTGAGGCCATGCAGAGGTATGGCTACACCTTC
CASSEAMQRYGYTF
>TRBD1|-|TRBJ1-4|TRBV7-2
TGTGCCAGCAGCAAAAACGGGGCAGGGGGAGGTGAAAAACTGTTTTTT
CASSKNGAGGGEKLFF
>-|few|TRBJ2-3|TRBV5-1
TGCGCCAGCAGCCCGCCCGGGGGCACAGATACGCAGTATTTT
CASSPPGGTDTQYF
>-|few|TRBJ2-2|TRBV9
TGTGCCAGCAGCGTCGTAGGAGGGGCCGGGGAGCTGTTTTTT
CASSVVGGAGELFF
>-|-|TRBJ2-1|TRBV30
TGTGCCTGGAGTGTACTAGGGTTCTACAATGAGCAGTTCTTC
CAWSVLGFYNEQFF
>-|-|TRBJ1-2|TRBV5-4
TGTGCCAGCAGCTTGGCAGGGACACAATATGGCTACACCTTC
CASSLAGTQYGYTF
>TRBD2|-|TRBJ2-1|TRBV7-3
TGTGCCAGCAGTCCGGTGTTCGCGGGAGGGGATGAGCAGTTCTTC
CASSPVFAGGDEQFF
>TRBD2|-|TRBJ2-3|TRBV11-2
TGTGCCAGCAGCTTAGACCGACTAGCGGGGGTGGATACGCAGTATTTT
CASSLDRLAGVDTQYF
>-|-|TRBJ1-5|TRBV28
TGTGCCAGCAGTTATCTCAGCAATCAGCCCCAGCATTTT
CASSYLSNQPQHF
>-|-|TRBJ2-3|TRBV14
TGTGCCAGCAGCCACCGGGGAAGGGTAGATACGCAGTATTTT
CASSHRGRVDTQYF
>TRBD1|-|TRBJ2-3|TRBV2
TGTGCCAGCGACAGGGGCACAGATACGCAGTATTTT
CASDRGTDTQYF